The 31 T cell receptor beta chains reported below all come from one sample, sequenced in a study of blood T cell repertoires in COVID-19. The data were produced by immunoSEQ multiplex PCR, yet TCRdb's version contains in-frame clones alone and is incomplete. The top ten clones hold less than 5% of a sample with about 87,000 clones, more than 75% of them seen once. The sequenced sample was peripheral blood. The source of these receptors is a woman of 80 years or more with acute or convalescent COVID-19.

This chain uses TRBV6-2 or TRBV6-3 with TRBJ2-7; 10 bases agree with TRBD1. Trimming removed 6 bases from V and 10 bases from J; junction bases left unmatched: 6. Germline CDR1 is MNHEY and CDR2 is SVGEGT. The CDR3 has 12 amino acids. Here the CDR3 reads CASSLDRGAQYF. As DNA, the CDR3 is TGTGCCAGCAGCTTGGACAGGGGGGCCCAGTACTTC.

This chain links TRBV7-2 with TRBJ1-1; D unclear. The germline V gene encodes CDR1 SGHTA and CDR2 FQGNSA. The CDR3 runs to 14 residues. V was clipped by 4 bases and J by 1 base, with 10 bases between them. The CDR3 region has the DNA TGTGCCAGCAGCTGGCGGCAAAGGAACACTGAAGCTTTCTTT. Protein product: CASSWRQRNTEAFF.

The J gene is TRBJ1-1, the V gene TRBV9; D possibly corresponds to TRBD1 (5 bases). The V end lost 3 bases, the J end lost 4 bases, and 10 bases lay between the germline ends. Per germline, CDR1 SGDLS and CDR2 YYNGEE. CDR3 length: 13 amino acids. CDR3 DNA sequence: TGTGCCAGCAGCGAGATGACAGCCACTGAAGCTTTCTTT. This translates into CASSEMTATEAFF.

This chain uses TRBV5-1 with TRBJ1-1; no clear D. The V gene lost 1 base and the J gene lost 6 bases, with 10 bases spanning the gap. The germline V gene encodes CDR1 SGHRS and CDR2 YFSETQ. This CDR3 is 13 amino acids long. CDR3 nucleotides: TGCGCCAGCAGCTTGCTCCCTGGCTCTGAAGCTTTCTTT. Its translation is CASSLLPGSEAFF. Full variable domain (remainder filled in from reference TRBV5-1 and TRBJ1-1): KAGVTQTPRYLIKTRGQQVTLSCSPISGHRSVSWYQQTPGQGLQFLFEYFSETQRNKGNFPGRFSGRQFSNSRSEMNVSTLELGDSALYLCASSLLPGSEAFFGQGTRLTVV.

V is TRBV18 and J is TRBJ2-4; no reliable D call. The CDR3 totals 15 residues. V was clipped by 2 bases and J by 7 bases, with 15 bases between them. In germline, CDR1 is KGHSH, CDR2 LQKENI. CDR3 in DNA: TGTGCCAGCTCACCAGACAAGGCCCCTTGGAACATTCAGTACTTC. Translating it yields CASSPDKAPWNIQYF.

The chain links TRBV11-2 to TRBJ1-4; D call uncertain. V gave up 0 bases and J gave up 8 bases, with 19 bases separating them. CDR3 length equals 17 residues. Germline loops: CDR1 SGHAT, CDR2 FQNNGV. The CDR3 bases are TGTGCCAGCAGCTTAGAAGCCGGGATCGTGGGCGGCGAAAAACTGTTTTTT. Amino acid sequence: CASSLEAGIVGGEKLFF.

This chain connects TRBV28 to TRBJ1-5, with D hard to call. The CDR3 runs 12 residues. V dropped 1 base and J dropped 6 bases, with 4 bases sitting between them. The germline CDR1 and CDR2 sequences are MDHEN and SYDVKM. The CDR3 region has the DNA TGTGCCAGCAGTTTATCGCGTCAGCCCCAGCATTTT. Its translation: CASSLSRQPQHF.

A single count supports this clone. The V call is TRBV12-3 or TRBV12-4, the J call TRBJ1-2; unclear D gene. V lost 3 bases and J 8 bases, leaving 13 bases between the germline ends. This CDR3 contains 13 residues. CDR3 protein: CASSFGAKEGYTF. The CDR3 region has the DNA TGTGCCAGCAGTTTCGGAGCGAAAGAGGGCTACACCTTC.

CDR3 in DNA: TGTGCCAGCTCACCAAACGGCGGGACCAATTACAATGAGCAGTTCTTC. This codes for CASSPNGGTNYNEQFF. J is TRBJ2-1 and V is TRBV18; D may be TRBD2 (6 bases). Germline V lookup: CDR1 KGHSH, CDR2 LQKENI. The CDR3 runs to 16 residues. The V end was cut by 2 bases, the J end by 4 bases, with 15 bases between.

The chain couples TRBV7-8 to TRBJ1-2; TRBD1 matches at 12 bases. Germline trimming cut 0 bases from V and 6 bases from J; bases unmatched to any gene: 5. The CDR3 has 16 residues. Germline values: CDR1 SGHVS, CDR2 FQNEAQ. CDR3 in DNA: TGTGCCAGCAGCTTAGCGATGGGACAGGGGGCTCATGGCTACACCTTC. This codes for CASSLAMGQGAHGYTF.

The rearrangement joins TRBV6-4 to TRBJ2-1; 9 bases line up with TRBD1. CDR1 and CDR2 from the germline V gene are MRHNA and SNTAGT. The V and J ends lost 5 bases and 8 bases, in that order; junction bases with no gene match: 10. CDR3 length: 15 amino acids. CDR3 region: CASSSAGTGIHEQFF. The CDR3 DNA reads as TGTGCCAGCAGTTCGGCCGGGACAGGGATCCATGAGCAGTTCTTC.

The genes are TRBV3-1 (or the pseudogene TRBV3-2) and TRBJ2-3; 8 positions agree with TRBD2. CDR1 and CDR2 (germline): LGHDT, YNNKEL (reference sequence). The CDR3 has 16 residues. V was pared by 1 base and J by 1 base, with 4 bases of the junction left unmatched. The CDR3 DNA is TGTGCCAGCAGCCAAGCGGGGGGGGCTGGCACAGATACGCAGTATTTT. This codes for CASSQAGGAGTDTQYF.

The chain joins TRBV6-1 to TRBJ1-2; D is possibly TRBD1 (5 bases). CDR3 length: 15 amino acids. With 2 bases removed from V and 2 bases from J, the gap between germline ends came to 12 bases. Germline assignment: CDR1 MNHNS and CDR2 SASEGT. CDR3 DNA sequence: TGTGCCAGCAGTGAAAACGGACATTCCAACTATGGCTACACCTTC. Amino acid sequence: CASSENGHSNYGYTF.

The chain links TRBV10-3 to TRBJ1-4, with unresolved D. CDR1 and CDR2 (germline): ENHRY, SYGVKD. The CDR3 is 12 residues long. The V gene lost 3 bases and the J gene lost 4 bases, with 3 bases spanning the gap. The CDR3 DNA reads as TGTGCCATCAGTGACATTAATGAAAAACTGTTTTTT. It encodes CAISDINEKLFF.

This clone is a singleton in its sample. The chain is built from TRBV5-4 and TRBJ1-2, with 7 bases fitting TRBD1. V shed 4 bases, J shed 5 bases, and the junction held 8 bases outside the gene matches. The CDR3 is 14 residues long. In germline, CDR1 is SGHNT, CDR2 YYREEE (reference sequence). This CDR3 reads CASSGWTGRYGYTF. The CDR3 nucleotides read TGTGCCAGCAGCGGGTGGACAGGCCGATATGGCTACACCTTC.

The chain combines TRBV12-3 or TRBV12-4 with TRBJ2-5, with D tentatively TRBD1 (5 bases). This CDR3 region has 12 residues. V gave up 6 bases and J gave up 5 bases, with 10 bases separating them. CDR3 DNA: TGTGCCAGCAGGTCAGGGTGGGAGACCCAGTACTTC. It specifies CASRSGWETQYF.

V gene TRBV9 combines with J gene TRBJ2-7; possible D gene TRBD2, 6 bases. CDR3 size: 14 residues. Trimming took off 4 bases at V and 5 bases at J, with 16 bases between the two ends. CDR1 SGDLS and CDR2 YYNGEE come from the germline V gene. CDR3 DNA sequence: TGTGCCAGCAGCCCTGGGACCTGGGGGGACGAGCAGTACTTC. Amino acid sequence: CASSPGTWGDEQYF.

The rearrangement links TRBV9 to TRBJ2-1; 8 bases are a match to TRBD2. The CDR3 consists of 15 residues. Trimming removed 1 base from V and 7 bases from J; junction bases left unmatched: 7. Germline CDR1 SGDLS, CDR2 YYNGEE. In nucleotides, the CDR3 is TGTGCCAGCAGCGTACCCGGGGGGGCCGGTAATGAGCAGTTCTTC. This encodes CASSVPGGAGNEQFF. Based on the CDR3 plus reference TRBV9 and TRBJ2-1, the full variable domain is DSGVTQTPKHLITATGQRVTLRCSPRSGDLSVYWYQQSLDQGLQFLIQYYNGEERAKGNILERFSAQQFPDLHSELNLSSLELGDSALYFCASSVPGGAGNEQFFGPGTRLTVL.

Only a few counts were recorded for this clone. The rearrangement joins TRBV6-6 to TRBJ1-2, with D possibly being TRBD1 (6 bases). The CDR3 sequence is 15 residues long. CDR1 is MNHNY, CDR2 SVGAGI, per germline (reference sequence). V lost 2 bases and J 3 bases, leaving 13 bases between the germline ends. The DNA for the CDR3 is TGTGCCAGCAGTTACCCAGGGGTTTCGGACTATGGCTACACCTTC. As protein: CASSYPGVSDYGYTF.

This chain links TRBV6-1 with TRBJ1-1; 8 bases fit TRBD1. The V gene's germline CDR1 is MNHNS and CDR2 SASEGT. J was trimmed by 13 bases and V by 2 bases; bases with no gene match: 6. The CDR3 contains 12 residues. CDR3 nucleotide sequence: TGTGCCAGCAGTGAAATGGACAGGGATGGTTTCTTT. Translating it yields CASSEMDRDGFF.

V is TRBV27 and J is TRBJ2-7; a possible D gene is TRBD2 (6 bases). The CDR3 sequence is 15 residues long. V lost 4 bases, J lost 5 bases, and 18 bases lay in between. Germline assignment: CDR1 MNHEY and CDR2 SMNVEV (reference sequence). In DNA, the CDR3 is TGTGCCAGCAGTTATTCGGGAGTGGGGAGGAACGAGCAGTACTTC. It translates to CASSYSGVGRNEQYF.

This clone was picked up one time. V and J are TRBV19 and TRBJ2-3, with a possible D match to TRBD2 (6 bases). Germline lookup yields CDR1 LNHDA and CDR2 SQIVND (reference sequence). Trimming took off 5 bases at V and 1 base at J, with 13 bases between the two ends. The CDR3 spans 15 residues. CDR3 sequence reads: CASSPRPGGTDTQYF. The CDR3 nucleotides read TGTGCCAGTAGTCCCCGTCCGGGGGGCACAGATACGCAGTATTTT.

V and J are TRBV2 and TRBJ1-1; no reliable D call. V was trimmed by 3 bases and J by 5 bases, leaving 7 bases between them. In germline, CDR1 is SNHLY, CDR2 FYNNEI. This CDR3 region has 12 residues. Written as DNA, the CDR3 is TGTGCCAGCAGTGATCCGAGGACTGAAGCTTTCTTT. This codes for CASSDPRTEAFF.

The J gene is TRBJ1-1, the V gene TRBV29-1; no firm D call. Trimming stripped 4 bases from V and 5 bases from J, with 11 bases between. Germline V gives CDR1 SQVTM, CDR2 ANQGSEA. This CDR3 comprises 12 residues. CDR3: CSVAIPRTEAFF. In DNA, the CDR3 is TGCAGCGTTGCGATCCCTCGGACTGAAGCTTTCTTT.

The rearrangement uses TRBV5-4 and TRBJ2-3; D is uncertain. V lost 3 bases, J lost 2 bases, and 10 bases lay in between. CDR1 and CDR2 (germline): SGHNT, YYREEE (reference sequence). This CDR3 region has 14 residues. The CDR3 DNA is TGTGCCAGCAGCTCCGAGGCCCCCACAGATACGCAGTATTTT. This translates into CASSSEAPTDTQYF. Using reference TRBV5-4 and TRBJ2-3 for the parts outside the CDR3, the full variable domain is ETGVTQSPTHLIKTRGQQVTLRCSSQSGHNTVSWYQQALGQGPQFIFQYYREEENGRGNFPPRFSGLQFPNYSSELNVNALELDDSALYLCASSSEAPTDTQYFGPGTRLTVL.

The CDR3 region is CASSLRTGGVETQYF. Written as DNA, the CDR3 is TGCGCCAGCAGCCTGAGGACAGGGGGAGTGGAGACCCAGTACTTC. The rearrangement uses TRBV5-1 and TRBJ2-5; TRBD1 aligns across 10 bases. The CDR3 covers 15 residues. CDR1 and CDR2 from the germline V gene are SGHRS and YFSETQ. The J segment lost 5 bases and the V segment lost 4 bases, leaving 8 bases of the junction unmatched.

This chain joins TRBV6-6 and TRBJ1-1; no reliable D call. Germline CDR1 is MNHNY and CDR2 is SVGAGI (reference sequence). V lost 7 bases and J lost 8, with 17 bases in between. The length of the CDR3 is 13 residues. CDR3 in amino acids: CASTATGRLEAFF. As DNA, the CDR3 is TGTGCCAGCACTGCGACGGGGAGATTAGAAGCTTTCTTT.

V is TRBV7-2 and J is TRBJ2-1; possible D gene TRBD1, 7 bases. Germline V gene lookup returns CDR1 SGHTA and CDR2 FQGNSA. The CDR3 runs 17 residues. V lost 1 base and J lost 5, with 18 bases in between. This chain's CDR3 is CASSLGGGGKGHNEQFF. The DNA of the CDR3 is TGTGCCAGCAGCTTAGGAGGAGGGGGCAAAGGACACAATGAGCAGTTCTTC.

The CDR3 DNA follows: TGTGCCAGCAGTTACTCGGGCACACATAATTCACCCCTCCACTTT. Amino acids: CASSYSGTHNSPLHF. The chain links TRBV6-5 to TRBJ1-6; the D is unclear. Germline CDR1 is MNHEY and CDR2 is SVGAGI. The CDR3 is 15 residues long. V lost 0 bases to trimming and J lost 5 bases, with 8 bases between them.

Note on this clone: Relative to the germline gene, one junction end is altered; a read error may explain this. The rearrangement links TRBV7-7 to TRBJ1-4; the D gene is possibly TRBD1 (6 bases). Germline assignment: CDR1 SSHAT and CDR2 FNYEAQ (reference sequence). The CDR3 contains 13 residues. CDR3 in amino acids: CASSLGGGEKLFF. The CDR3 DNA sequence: TGTGCTAGCAGCTTAGGGGGGGGTGAAAAACTGTTTTTT.

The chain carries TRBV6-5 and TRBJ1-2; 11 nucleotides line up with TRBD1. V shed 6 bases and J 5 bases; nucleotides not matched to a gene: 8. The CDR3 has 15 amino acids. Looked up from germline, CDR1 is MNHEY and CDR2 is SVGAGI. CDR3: CASRPDGQGAYGYTF. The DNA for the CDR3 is TGTGCCAGCAGACCAGACGGACAGGGGGCTTATGGCTACACCTTC.